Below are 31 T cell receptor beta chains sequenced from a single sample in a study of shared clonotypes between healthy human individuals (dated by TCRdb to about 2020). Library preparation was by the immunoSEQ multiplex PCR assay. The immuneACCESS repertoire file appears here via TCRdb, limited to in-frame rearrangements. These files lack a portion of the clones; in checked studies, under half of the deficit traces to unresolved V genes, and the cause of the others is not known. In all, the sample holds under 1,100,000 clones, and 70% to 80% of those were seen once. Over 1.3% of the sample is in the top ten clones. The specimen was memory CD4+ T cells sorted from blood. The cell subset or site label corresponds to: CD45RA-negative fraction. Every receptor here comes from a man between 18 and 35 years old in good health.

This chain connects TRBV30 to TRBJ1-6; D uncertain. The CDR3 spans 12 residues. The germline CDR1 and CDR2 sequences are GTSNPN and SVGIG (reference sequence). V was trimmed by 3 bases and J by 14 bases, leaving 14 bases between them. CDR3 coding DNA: TGTGCCTGGAGCCCCCCCCGGCAAACCCTCCACTTT. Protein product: CAWSPPRQTLHF.

CDR3 coding DNA: TGTGCCAGTATGGTAGGGGGTACCTACGAGCAGTACTTC. This encodes CASMVGGTYEQYF. The chain recombines TRBV5-4 with TRBJ2-7; a possible D gene is TRBD1 (6 bases). Germline V gene lookup returns CDR1 SGHNT and CDR2 YYREEE (reference sequence). The CDR3 has 13 residues. The V and J ends lost 8 bases and 2 bases respectively, with 14 bases between them. The complete variable domain, with remaining parts taken from reference TRBV5-4 and TRBJ2-7, reads ETGVTQSPTHLIKTRGQQVTLRCSSQSGHNTVSWYQQALGQGPQFIFQYYREEENGRGNFPPRFSGLQFPNYSSELNVNALELDDSALYLCASMVGGTYEQYFGPGTRLTVT.

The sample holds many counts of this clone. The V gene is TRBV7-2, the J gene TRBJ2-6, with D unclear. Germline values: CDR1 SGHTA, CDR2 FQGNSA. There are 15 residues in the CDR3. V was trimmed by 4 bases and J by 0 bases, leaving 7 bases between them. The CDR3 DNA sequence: TGTGCCAGCAGCTCCCACTACTCTGGGGCCAACGTCCTGACTTTC. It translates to CASSSHYSGANVLTF. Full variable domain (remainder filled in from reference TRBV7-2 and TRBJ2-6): GAGVSQSPSNKVTEKGKDVELRCDPISGHTALYWYRQSLGQGLEFLIYFQGNSAPDKSGLPSDRFSAERTGGSVSTLTIQRTQQEDSAVYLCASSSHYSGANVLTFGAGSRLTVL.

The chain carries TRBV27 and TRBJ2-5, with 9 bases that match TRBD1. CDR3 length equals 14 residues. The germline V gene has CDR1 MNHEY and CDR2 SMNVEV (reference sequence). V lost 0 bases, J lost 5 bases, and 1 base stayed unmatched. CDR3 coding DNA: TGTGCCAGCAGTTTATCAGGGACAGGGGAGACCCAGTACTTC. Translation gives CASSLSGTGETQYF.

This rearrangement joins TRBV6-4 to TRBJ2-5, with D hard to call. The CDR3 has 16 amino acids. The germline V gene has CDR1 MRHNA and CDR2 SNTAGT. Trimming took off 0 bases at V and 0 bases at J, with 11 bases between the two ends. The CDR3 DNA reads TGTGCCAGCAGTGACTCGATCGAGATGTACCAAGAGACCCAGTACTTC. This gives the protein CASSDSIEMYQETQYF.

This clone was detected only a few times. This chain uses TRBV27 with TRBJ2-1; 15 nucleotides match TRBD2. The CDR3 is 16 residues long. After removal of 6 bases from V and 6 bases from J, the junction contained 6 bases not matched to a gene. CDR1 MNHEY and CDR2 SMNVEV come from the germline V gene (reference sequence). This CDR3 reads CASSPRTSGRGNEQFF. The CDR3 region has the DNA TGTGCCAGCAGCCCCCGGACTAGCGGGAGGGGCAATGAGCAGTTCTTC.

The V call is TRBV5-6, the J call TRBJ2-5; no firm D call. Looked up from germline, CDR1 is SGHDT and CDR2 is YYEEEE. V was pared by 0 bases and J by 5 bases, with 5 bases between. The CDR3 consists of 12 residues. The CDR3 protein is CASSLGVETQYF. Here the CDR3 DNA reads TGTGCCAGCAGCTTGGGTGTGGAGACCCAGTACTTC.

The CDR3 coding sequence is TGCGCCAGCAGCTTTTCGACAGGGAACACTGAAGCTTTCTTT. Translating gives CASSFSTGNTEAFF. The chain uses TRBV5-1 and TRBJ1-1; tentative D call: TRBD1 (6 bases). This CDR3 has 14 amino acids. With 2 bases removed from V and 1 base from J, the gap between germline ends came to 9 bases. CDR1 and CDR2 (germline): SGHRS, YFSETQ. The whole variable domain, remainder taken from reference TRBV5-1 and TRBJ1-1, is KAGVTQTPRYLIKTRGQQVTLSCSPISGHRSVSWYQQTPGQGLQFLFEYFSETQRNKGNFPGRFSGRQFSNSRSEMNVSTLELGDSALYLCASSFSTGNTEAFFGQGTRLTVV.

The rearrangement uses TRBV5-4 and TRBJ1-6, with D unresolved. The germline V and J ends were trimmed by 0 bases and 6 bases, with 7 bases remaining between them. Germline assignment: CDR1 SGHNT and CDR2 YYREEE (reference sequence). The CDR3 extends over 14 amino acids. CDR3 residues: CASSLVDSNSPLHF. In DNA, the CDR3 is TGTGCCAGCAGCTTGGTCGACTCTAATTCACCCCTCCACTTT.

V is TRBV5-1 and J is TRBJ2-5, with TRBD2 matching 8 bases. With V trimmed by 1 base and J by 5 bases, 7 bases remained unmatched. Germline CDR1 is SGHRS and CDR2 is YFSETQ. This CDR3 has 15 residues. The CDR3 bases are TGCGCCAGCAGCTTGTCGCTCGGGAGGGGGGAGACCCAGTACTTC. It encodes CASSLSLGRGETQYF.

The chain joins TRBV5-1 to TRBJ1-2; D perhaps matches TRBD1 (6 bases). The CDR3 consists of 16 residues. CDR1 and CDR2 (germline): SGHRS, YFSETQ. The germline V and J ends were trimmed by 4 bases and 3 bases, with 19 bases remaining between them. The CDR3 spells CASSPEQGALHYGYTF. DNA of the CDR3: TGCGCCAGCAGCCCGGAACAGGGAGCCCTCCACTATGGCTACACCTTC. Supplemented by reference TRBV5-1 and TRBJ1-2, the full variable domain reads KAGVTQTPRYLIKTRGQQVTLSCSPISGHRSVSWYQQTPGQGLQFLFEYFSETQRNKGNFPGRFSGRQFSNSRSEMNVSTLELGDSALYLCASSPEQGALHYGYTFGSGTRLTVV.

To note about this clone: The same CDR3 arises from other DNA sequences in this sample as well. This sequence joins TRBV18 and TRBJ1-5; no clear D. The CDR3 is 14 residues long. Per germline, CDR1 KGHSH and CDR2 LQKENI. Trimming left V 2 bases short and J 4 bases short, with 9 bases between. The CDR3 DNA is TGTGCCAGCTCACCATCGGGAGGGAATCAGCCCCAGCATTTT. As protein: CASSPSGGNQPQHF.

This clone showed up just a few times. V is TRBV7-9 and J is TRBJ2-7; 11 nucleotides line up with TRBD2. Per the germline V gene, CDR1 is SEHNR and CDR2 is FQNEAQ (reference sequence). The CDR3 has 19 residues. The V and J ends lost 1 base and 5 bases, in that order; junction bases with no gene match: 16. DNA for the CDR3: TGTGCCAGCAGCTTAGAGAGTACTAGCGGGAGAGGACCTACCCACGAGCAGTACTTC. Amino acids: CASSLESTSGRGPTHEQYF.

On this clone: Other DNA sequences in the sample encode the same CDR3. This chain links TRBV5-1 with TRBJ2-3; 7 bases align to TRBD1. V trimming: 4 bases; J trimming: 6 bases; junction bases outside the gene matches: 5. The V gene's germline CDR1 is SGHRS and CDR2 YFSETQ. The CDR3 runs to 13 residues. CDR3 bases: TGCGCCAGCAGCCTCAACAGGGGCGATACGCAGTATTTT. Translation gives CASSLNRGDTQYF. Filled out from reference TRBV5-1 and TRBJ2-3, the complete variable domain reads KAGVTQTPRYLIKTRGQQVTLSCSPISGHRSVSWYQQTPGQGLQFLFEYFSETQRNKGNFPGRFSGRQFSNSRSEMNVSTLELGDSALYLCASSLNRGDTQYFGPGTRLTVL.

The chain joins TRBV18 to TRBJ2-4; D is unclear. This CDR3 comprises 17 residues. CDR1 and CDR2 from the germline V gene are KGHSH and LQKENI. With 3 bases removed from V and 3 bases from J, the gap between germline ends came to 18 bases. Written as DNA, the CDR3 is TGTGCCAGCTCACCGAAAGGCGGCCCGGTGGGCAAAAACATTCAGTACTTC. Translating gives CASSPKGGPVGKNIQYF. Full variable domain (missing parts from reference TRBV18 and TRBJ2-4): NAGVMQNPRHLVRRRGQEARLRCSPMKGHSHVYWYRQLPEEGLKFMVYLQKENIIDESGMPKERFSAEFPKEGPSILRIQQVVRGDSAAYFCASSPKGGPVGKNIQYFGAGTRLSVL.

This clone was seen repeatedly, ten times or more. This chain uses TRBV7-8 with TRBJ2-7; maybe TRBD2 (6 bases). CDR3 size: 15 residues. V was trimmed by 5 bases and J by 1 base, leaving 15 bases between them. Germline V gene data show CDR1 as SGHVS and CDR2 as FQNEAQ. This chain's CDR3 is CASSVMGGTSYEQYF. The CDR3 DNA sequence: TGTGCCAGCAGCGTAATGGGAGGAACTTCCTACGAGCAGTACTTC.

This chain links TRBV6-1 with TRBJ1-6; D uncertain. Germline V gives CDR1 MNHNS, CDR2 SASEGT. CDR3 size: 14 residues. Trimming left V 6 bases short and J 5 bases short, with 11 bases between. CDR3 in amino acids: CASSRENNNSPLHF. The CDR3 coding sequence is TGTGCCAGCAGCCGGGAAAATAATAATTCACCCCTCCACTTT.

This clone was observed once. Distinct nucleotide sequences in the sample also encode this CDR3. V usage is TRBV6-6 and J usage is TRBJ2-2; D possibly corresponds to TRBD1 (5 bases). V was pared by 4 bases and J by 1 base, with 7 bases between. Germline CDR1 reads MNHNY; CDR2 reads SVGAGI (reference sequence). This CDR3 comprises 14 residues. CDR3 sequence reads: CASSLQENTGELFF. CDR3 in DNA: TGTGCCAGCAGTTTACAGGAGAACACCGGGGAGCTGTTTTTT.

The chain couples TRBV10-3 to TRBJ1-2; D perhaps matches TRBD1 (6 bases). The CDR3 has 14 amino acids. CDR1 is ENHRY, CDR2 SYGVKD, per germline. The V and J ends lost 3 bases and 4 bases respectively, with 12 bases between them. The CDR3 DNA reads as TGTGCCATCAGTGAAGAGGGGGGGGGCTATGGCTACACCTTC. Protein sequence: CAISEEGGGYGYTF.

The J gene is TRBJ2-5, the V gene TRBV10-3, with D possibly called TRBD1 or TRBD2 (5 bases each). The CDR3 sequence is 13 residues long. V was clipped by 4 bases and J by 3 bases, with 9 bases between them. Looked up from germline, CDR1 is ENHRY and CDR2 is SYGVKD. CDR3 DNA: TGTGCCATCAGTGGTGGGGGTGAAGAGACCCAGTACTTC. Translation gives CAISGGGEETQYF.

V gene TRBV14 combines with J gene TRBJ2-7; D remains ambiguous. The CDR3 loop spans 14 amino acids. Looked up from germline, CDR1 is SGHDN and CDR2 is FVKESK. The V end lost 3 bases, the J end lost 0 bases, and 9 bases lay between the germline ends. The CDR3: CASSQSWGSYEQYF. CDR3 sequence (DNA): TGTGCCAGCAGCCAGTCCTGGGGCTCCTACGAGCAGTACTTC.

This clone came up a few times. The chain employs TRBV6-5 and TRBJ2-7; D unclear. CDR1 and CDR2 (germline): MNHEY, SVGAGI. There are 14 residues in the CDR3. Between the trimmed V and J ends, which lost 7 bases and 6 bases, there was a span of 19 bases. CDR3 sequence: CASTSGGPRREQYF. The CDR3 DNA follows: TGTGCCAGCACCTCGGGTGGACCTCGCCGCGAGCAGTACTTC.

Written as DNA, the CDR3 is TGTGCCAGTAGCTATCACGGGAATCCCCAAGAGACCCAGTACTTC. Protein product: CASSYHGNPQETQYF. The V and J genes are TRBV19 and TRBJ2-5; tentative D call: TRBD2 (5 bases). The CDR3 loop spans 15 amino acids. The germline V gene encodes CDR1 LNHDA and CDR2 SQIVND (reference sequence). Trimming took off 6 bases at V and 1 base at J, with 15 bases between the two ends.

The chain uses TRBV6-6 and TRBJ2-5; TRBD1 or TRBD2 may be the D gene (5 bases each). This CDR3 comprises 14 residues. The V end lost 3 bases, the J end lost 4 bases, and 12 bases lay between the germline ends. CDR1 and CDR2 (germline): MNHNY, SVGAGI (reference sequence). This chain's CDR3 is CASSYSRERETQYF. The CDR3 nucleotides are TGTGCCAGCAGTTATTCCAGGGAGCGAGAGACCCAGTACTTC.

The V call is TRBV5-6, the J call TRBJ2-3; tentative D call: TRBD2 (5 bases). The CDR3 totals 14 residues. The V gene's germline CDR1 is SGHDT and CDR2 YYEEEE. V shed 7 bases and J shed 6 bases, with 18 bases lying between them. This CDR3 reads CASFGLQHADTQYF. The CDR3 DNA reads TGTGCCAGCTTCGGACTCCAACACGCGGATACGCAGTATTTT.

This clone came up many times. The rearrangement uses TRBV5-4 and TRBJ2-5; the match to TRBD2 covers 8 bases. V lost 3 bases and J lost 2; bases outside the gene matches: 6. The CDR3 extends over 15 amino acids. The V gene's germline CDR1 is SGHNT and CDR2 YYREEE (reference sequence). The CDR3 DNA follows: TGTGCCAGCAGCTGGTCGGGGGGGTCTCAAGAGACCCAGTACTTC. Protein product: CASSWSGGSQETQYF.

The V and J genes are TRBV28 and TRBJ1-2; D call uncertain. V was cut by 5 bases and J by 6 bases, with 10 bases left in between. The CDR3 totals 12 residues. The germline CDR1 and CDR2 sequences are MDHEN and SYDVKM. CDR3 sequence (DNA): TGTGCCAGCAGTCAGGCGAACGATGGCTACACCTTC. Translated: CASSQANDGYTF.

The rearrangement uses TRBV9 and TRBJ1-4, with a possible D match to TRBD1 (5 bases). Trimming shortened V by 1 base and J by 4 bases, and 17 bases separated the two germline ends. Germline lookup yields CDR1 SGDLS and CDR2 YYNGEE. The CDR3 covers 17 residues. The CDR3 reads CASSVLAWTKDNEKLFF. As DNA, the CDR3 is TGTGCCAGCAGCGTACTAGCCTGGACAAAGGATAATGAAAAACTGTTTTTT. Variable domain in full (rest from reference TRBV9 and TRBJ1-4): DSGVTQTPKHLITATGQRVTLRCSPRSGDLSVYWYQQSLDQGLQFLIQYYNGEERAKGNILERFSAQQFPDLHSELNLSSLELGDSALYFCASSVLAWTKDNEKLFFGSGTQLSVL.

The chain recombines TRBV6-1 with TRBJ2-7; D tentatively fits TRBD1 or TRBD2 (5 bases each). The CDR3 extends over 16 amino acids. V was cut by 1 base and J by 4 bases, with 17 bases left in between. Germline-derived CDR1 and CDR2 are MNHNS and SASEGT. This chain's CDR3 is CASSEGPIIWGYEQYF. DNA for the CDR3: TGTGCCAGCAGTGAAGGCCCAATCATCTGGGGGTACGAGCAGTACTTC.

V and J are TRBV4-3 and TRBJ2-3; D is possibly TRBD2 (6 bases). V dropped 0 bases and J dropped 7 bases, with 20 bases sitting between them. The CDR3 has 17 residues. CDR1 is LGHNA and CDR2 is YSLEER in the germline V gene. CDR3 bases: TGCGCCAGCAGCCAAGATATCGCGGGGCAAAACGCAAATACGCAGTATTTT. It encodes CASSQDIAGQNANTQYF.

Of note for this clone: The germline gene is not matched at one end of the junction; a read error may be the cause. As DNA, the CDR3 is TGTGCTAGCAGCTTAGCGGCTAGCGGGAGCTACGAGCAGTACTTC. Its translation is CASSLAASGSYEQYF. The chain carries TRBV7-7 and TRBJ2-7, with 10 bases lining up with TRBD2. There are 15 residues in the CDR3. Germline V gene data show CDR1 as SSHAT and CDR2 as FNYEAQ (reference sequence).